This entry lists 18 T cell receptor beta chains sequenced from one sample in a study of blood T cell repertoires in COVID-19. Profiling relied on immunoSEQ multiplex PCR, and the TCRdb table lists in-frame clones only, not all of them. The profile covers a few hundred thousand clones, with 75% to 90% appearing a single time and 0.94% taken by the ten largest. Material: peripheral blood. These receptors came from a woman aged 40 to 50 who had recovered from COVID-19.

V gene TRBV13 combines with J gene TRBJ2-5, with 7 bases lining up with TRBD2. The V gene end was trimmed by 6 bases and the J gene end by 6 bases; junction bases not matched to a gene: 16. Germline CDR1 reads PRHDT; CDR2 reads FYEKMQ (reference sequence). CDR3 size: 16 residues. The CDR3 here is CASSTSVVAGVKTQYF. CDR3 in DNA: TGTGCCAGCAGTACCTCGGTGGTAGCGGGCGTAAAGACCCAGTACTTC.

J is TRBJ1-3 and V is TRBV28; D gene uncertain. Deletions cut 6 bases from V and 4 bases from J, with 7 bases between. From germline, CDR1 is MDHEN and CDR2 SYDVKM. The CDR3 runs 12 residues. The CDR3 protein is CASSQQGNTIYF. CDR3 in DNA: TGTGCCAGCAGCCAACAGGGAAACACCATATATTTT.

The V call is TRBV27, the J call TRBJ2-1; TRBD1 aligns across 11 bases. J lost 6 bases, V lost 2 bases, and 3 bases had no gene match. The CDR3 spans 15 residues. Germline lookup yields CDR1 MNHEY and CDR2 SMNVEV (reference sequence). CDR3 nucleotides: TGTGCCAGCAGTTTAGGGACAGGGGGGGTCAATGAGCAGTTCTTC. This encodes CASSLGTGGVNEQFF.

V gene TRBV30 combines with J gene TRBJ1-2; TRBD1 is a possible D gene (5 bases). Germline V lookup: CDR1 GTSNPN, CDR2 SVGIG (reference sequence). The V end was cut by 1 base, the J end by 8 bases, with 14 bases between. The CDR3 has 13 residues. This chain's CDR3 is CAWSEGTGGGYTF. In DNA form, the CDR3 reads TGTGCCTGGAGTGAGGGGACCGGGGGGGGCTACACCTTC.

CDR3 DNA sequence: TGCGCCAGCAGCCAGGGGGAGGGAGTCGGAGAGACCCAGTACTTC. This translates into CASSQGEGVGETQYF. V usage is TRBV4-1 and J usage is TRBJ2-5; 7 nucleotides line up with TRBD2. The germline V gene encodes CDR1 MGHRA and CDR2 YSYEKL. The CDR3 runs to 15 residues. The V segment lost 3 bases and the J segment 4 bases; nucleotides outside the gene matches: 8.

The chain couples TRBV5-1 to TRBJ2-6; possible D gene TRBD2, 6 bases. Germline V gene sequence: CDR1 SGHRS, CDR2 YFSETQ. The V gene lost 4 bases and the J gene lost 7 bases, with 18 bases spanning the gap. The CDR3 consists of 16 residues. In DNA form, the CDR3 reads TGCGCCAGCAGCCCAGACTCCGGGAGTCGAGCCAACGTCCTGACTTTC. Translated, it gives CASSPDSGSRANVLTF.

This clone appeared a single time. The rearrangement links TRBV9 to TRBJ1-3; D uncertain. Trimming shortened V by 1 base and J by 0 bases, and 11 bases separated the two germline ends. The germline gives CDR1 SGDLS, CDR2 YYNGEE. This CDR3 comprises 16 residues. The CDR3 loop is CASSVLGSASGNTIYF. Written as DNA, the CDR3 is TGTGCCAGCAGCGTACTCGGTAGCGCCTCTGGAAACACCATATATTTT.

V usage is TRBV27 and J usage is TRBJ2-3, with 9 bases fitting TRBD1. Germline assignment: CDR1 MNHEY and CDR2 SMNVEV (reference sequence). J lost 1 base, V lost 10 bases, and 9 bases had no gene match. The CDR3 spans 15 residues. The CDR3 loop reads CATANRDRGTDTQYF. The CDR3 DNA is TGTGCCACCGCAAACCGGGACAGGGGCACAGATACGCAGTATTTT.

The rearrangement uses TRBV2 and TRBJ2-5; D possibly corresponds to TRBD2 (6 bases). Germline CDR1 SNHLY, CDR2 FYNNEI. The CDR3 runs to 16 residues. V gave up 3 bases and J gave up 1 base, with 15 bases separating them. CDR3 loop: CASSDGQRVPQETQYF. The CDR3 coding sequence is TGTGCCAGCAGTGATGGCCAGCGGGTTCCCCAAGAGACCCAGTACTTC. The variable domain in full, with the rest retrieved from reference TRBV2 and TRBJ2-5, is EPEVTQTPSHQVTQMGQEVILRCVPISNHLYFYWYRQILGQKVEFLVSFYNNEISEKSEIFDDQFSVERPDGSNFTLKIRSTKLEDSAMYFCASSDGQRVPQETQYFGPGTRLLVL.

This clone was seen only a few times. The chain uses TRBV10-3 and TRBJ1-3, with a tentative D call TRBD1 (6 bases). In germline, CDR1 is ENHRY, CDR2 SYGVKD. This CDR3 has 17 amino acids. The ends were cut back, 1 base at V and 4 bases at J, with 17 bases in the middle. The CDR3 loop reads CAISEFPPGQQGNTIYF. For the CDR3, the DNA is TGTGCCATCAGTGAGTTTCCACCGGGACAACAAGGAAACACCATATATTTT.

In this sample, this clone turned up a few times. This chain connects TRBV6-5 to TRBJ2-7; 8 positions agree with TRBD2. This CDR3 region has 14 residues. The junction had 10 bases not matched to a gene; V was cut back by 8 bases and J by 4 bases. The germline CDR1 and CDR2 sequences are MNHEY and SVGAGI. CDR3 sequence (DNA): TGTGCCAGCCAACCACGGGGGGGCCCGTACGAGCAGTACTTC. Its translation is CASQPRGGPYEQYF.

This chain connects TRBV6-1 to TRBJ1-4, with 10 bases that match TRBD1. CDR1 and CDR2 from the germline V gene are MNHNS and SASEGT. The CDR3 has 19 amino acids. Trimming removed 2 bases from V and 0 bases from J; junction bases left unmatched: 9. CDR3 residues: CASSEPGTGASATNEKLFF. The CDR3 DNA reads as TGTGCCAGCAGTGAACCGGGGACAGGGGCTTCTGCAACTAATGAAAAACTGTTTTTT.

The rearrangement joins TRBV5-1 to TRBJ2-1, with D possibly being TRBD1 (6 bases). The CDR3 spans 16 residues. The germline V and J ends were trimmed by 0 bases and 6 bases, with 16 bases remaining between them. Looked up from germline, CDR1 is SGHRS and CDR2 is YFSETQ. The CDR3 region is CASSLDAGDLGNEQFF. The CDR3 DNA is TGCGCCAGCAGCTTGGACGCAGGGGACCTCGGCAATGAGCAGTTCTTC.

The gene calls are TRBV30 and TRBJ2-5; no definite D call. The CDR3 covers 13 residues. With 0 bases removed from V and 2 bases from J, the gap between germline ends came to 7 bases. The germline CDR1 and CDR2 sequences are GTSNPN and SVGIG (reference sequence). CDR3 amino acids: CAWSVNRQETQYF. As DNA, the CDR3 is TGTGCCTGGAGTGTAAACAGACAAGAGACCCAGTACTTC.

CDR3 residues: CASSDHGGPYEQYF. The CDR3 DNA is TGCGCCAGCAGCGACCACGGGGGTCCGTACGAGCAGTACTTC. The chain uses TRBV5-1 and TRBJ2-7; D might be TRBD2 (6 bases). Germline assignment: CDR1 SGHRS and CDR2 YFSETQ. CDR3 length: 14 residues. The germline V and J ends were trimmed by 4 bases and 4 bases, with 15 bases remaining between them.

The CDR3 spells CASSQDIATAEQFF. CDR3 nucleotide sequence: TGTGCCAGCAGCCAAGATATAGCGACGGCCGAGCAGTTCTTC. The rearrangement links TRBV3-1 (or the pseudogene TRBV3-2) to TRBJ2-1, with D tentatively TRBD2 (5 bases). Germline CDR1 is LGHDT and CDR2 is YNNKEL (reference sequence). Trimming removed 0 bases from V and 10 bases from J, with 13 bases in between. This CDR3 has 14 amino acids.

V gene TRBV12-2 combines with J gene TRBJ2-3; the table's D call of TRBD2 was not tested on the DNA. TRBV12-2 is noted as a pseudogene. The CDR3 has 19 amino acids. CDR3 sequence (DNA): TGTGCAAGTCGCTTAGTGTGGCAAATACTAGCGGCTAGCACAGATACGCAGTATTTT. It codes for CASRLVWQILAASTDTQYF.

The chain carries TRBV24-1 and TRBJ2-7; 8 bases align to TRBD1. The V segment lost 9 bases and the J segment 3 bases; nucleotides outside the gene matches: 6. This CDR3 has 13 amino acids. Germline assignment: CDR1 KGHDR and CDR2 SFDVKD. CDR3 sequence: CATDGQGFYEQYF. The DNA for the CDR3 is TGTGCCACCGACGGACAGGGATTCTACGAGCAGTACTTC.